The rows below give T cell receptor beta chains drawn from one sample of a study of cytomegalovirus exposure and HLA in healthy donors. Profiling relied on immunoSEQ multiplex PCR, and the TCRdb table lists in-frame clones only, not all of them. Here the sample spans around 130,000 clones, about 9.4% being singletons. Sequencing input: PBMCs. These receptors were obtained from a woman aged 35 to 49 in good health and CMV-seropositive. Both conserved end residues are part of each CDR3. D genes are given only for firm matches. The size field is filled for only some rows; it gives once, few, many or a size class.

-	TRBV7-6	TRBD1	TRBJ2-7	CASSSGTGWNSEQYF	TGTGCCAGCAGCTCAGGGACAGGGTGGAACTCCGAGCAGTACTTC
few	TRBV5-4	TRBD1	TRBJ2-5	CASSLGDRGFTEETQYF	TGTGCCAGCAGCTTGGGAGACAGGGGGTTTACCGAAGAGACCCAGTACTTC
few	TRBV5-6	-	TRBJ1-5	CASSLAGTGYQPQHF	TGTGCCAGCAGCTTGGCCGGTACAGGGTATCAGCCCCAGCATTTT
few	TRBV27	TRBD1	TRBJ2-1	CASSQGVVGRGNNEQFF	TGTGCCAGCAGTCAAGGGGTTGTTGGCAGGGGGAACAATGAGCAGTTCTTC
few	TRBV19	TRBD1	TRBJ2-1	CASSGTGGYNEQFF	TGTGCCAGCTCCGGGACAGGGGGCTACAATGAGCAGTTCTTC
few	TRBV5-1	TRBD2	TRBJ2-5	CASSYTSGTTQETQYF	TGCGCCAGCAGCTATACGTCCGGGACTACCCAAGAGACCCAGTACTTC
few	TRBV30	-	TRBJ1-1	CAWSVYLGASLNTEAFF	TGTGCCTGGAGTGTATATTTAGGGGCCTCCTTGAACACTGAAGCTTTCTTT
few	TRBV25-1	-	TRBJ2-7	CASRGPGMSYEQYF	TGTGCCAGCAGAGGACCAGGGATGTCCTACGAGCAGTACTTC
few	TRBV5-5	TRBD1	TRBJ2-1	CASSLGGTGVHEQFF	TGTGCCAGCAGCTTGGGGGGGACAGGGGTCCATGAGCAGTTCTTC
few	TRBV19	-	TRBJ1-5	CASSLSRVQPQHF	TGTGCCAGTAGTCTAAGCAGGGTACAGCCCCAGCATTTT
few	TRBV30	-	TRBJ2-3	CAWSHGGADTQYF	TGTGCCTGGAGTCACGGGGGTGCAGATACGCAGTATTTT
few	TRBV7-9	-	TRBJ1-2	CASSLKEGRDYGYTF	TGTGCCAGCAGCTTAAAGGAGGGGCGGGACTATGGCTACACCTTC
-	TRBV11-1	-	TRBJ2-7	CASSLAQVNEQYF	TGTGCCAGCAGCTTAGCACAGGTGAATGAGCAGTACTTC
-	TRBV5-6	TRBD2	TRBJ2-1	CASSYPGLGVKNEQFF	TGTGCCAGCAGCTACCCGGGACTAGGAGTGAAAAATGAGCAGTTCTTC
few	TRBV4-1	-	TRBJ1-1	CASSPQQGMNTEAFF	TGCGCCAGCAGCCCCCAGCAGGGCATGAACACTGAAGCTTTCTTT
-	TRBV2	TRBD1	TRBJ2-5	CASTASTGGQETQYF	TGTGCCAGCACCGCTAGTACAGGGGGCCAAGAGACCCAGTACTTC
-	TRBV10-2	TRBD1	TRBJ1-5	CASTEQGAISQPQHF	TGCGCCAGCACAGAACAGGGGGCGATTAGTCAGCCCCAGCATTTT
few	TRBV11-2	TRBD1	TRBJ1-1	CASSLTGGRGTEAFF	TGTGCCAGCAGCTTGACAGGGGGCCGGGGCACTGAAGCTTTCTTT
few	TRBV2	-	TRBJ1-4	CASSEWDTGEKLFF	TGTGCCAGCAGTGAATGGGACACAGGTGAAAAACTGTTTTTT
-	TRBV30	-	TRBJ1-2	CAWSFTGGGGYTF	TGTGCCTGGAGTTTCACCGGGGGGGGTGGCTACACCTTC
-	TRBV5-6	TRBD1	TRBJ2-1	CASSSGTGSSLLGNEQFF	TGTGCCAGCAGCTCTGGGACAGGGTCATCTCTTTTGGGCAATGAGCAGTTCTTC
-	TRBV6-5	TRBD2	TRBJ2-7	CASSFTSGEFYEQYF	TGTGCCAGCAGTTTCACTAGCGGGGAATTCTACGAGCAGTACTTC
few	TRBV11-1	TRBD1	TRBJ2-5	CASSFTGGTQETQYF	TGTGCCAGCAGCTTCACAGGGGGCACGCAAGAGACCCAGTACTTC
-	TRBV2	-	TRBJ2-7	CASGRGTSYEQYF	TGTGCCAGCGGGAGGGGGACCTCCTACGAGCAGTACTTC
few	TRBV5-6	TRBD1	TRBJ1-4	CASSLSTGVGEKLFF	TGTGCCAGCAGCTTGTCAACAGGGGTGGGTGAAAAACTGTTTTTT